The T cell receptor beta chain under discussion was sequenced for a study of naive and memory T cell subsets. V was pared by 5 bases and J by 4 bases, with 6 bases between. The germline gives CDR1 LGHDT, CDR2 YNNKEL (reference sequence). The CDR3 is made up of 12 amino acids. Two oligonucleotides, mixed equimolar, formed the beta constant-region primer covering TRBC1 and TRBC2. TCRdb ran MiXCR on the UMI-ligation and nested PCR reads and lists one entry per CDR3 protein. Altogether some 85,000 distinct CDR3 sequences are present, about an eighth being singletons, with the ten largest covering 0.7% to 0.95%.

Sequenced input: central memory CD4+ T cells from blood. This clonotype was sampled from a human donor in good health. The chain couples TRBV3-1 to TRBJ1-3, with no clear D. As DNA, the CDR3 is TGTGCCAGCAGCACCACAGGAAACACCATATATTTT. This sequence encodes CASSTTGNTIYF.